Below, 32 T cell receptor beta chains from the same sample are listed, as sequenced in a study of shared clonotypes between healthy human individuals. Clones were sequenced by immunoSEQ multiplex PCR, and TCRdb holds only the in-frame ones, with some missing. The table has roughly 600,000 clones, roughly 98% seen once. CD45RO-negative, CCR7-positively selected cells formed the naive CD8 fraction, excluding terminally differentiated effector memory CD45RA+ cells. Input material: naive CD8+ T cells sorted from blood. The receptors were gathered from a man in his thirties or forties in good health.

This clone was found once. The chain recombines TRBV30 with TRBJ1-5; D call uncertain. The V end was cut by 2 bases, the J end by 5 bases, with 1 base between. This CDR3 has 10 amino acids. Germline CDR1 reads GTSNPN; CDR2 reads SVGIG (reference sequence). As DNA, the CDR3 is TGTGCCTGGAGTCATCAGCCCCAGCATTTT. Translated, it gives CAWSHQPQHF.

This sequence joins TRBV28 and TRBJ2-7; 10 nucleotides agree with TRBD1. The germline V gene encodes CDR1 MDHEN and CDR2 SYDVKM. The V and J ends lost 3 bases and 4 bases, in that order; junction bases with no gene match: 12. CDR3 size: 17 residues. CDR3 sequence (DNA): TGTGCCAGCAGTTTGGTTAACCCGGGACAGGGGACGTACGAGCAGTACTTC. Its translation is CASSLVNPGQGTYEQYF.

V gene TRBV30 combines with J gene TRBJ2-1; possibly TRBD2 for D (5 bases). The CDR3 is 14 residues long. V was clipped by 4 bases and J by 0 bases, with 10 bases between them. CDR1 and CDR2 from the germline V gene are GTSNPN and SVGIG (reference sequence). The CDR3 DNA sequence: TGTGCCTGGAACCACGGGATCTCCTACAATGAGCAGTTCTTC. It translates to CAWNHGISYNEQFF.

The genes are TRBV19 and TRBJ2-5, with 10 positions matching TRBD1. The CDR3 contains 17 residues. Germline-derived CDR1 and CDR2 are LNHDA and SQIVND (reference sequence). J gave up 4 bases and V 4 bases, and 12 bases lay outside the gene matches. The CDR3 nucleotides are TGTGCCAGTAGTACGTCCACCGGCCGGGACAGGGGAGAGACCCAGTACTTC. It codes for CASSTSTGRDRGETQYF.

The chain carries TRBV11-1 and TRBJ2-1; a weak D match, TRBD2 (6 bases). Germline values: CDR1 SGHAT, CDR2 FQDESV (reference sequence). The CDR3 runs to 18 residues. Trimming removed 2 bases at V and 1 base at J, with 18 bases between. CDR3 amino acids: CASSLMGGVAGSYNEQFF. The DNA of the CDR3 is TGTGCCAGCAGCTTAATGGGGGGAGTGGCGGGATCCTACAATGAGCAGTTCTTC.

The chain has TRBV5-6 and TRBJ1-2, with 8 bases fitting TRBD1. The length of the CDR3 is 15 residues. The V gene's germline CDR1 is SGHDT and CDR2 YYEEEE. The V and J ends lost 0 bases and 2 bases, in that order; junction bases with no gene match: 3. Here the CDR3 DNA reads TGTGCCAGCAGCTTGGGGACAGGGTGGAACTATGGCTACACCTTC. Its translation: CASSLGTGWNYGYTF. Filled out from reference TRBV5-6 and TRBJ1-2, the complete variable domain reads DAGVTQSPTHLIKTRGQQVTLRCSPKSGHDTVSWYQQALGQGPQFIFQYYEEEERQRGNFPDRFSGHQFPNYSSELNVNALLLGDSALYLCASSLGTGWNYGYTFGSGTRLTVV.

The V call is TRBV14, the J call TRBJ1-1; unclear D gene. CDR1 SGHDN and CDR2 FVKESK come from the germline V gene. V shed 1 base and J shed 0 bases, with 9 bases lying between them. The CDR3 extends over 15 amino acids. The CDR3 nucleotides are TGTGCCAGCAGCCAAGTACTAGGTATGAACACTGAAGCTTTCTTT. Protein sequence: CASSQVLGMNTEAFF. The variable domain in full, with the rest retrieved from reference TRBV14 and TRBJ1-1, is EAGVTQFPSHSVIEKGQTVTLRCDPISGHDNLYWYRRVMGKEIKFLLHFVKESKQDESGMPNNRFLAERTGGTYSTLKVQPAELEDSGVYFCASSQVLGMNTEAFFGQGTRLTVV.

V and J are TRBV30 and TRBJ1-2; a possible D gene is TRBD1 (5 bases). CDR3 length: 15 residues. Per the germline V gene, CDR1 is GTSNPN and CDR2 is SVGIG (reference sequence). V lost 4 bases and J lost 0, with 15 bases in between. The CDR3 DNA follows: TGTGCCTGGATTTTAGGGGCAGGACCTAACTATGGCTACACCTTC. Protein sequence: CAWILGAGPNYGYTF.

The table lists this clone with a count of one. The chain carries TRBV9 and TRBJ2-1, with 13 bases fitting TRBD2. V shed 0 bases, J shed 0 bases, and the junction held 6 bases outside the gene matches. The germline V gene encodes CDR1 SGDLS and CDR2 YYNGEE. CDR3 length: 19 residues. The CDR3 region is CASSVEGTSGKGSYNEQFF. The DNA of the CDR3 is TGTGCCAGCAGCGTAGAAGGGACTAGCGGGAAAGGCTCCTACAATGAGCAGTTCTTC.

V is TRBV7-9 and J is TRBJ2-3; 9 bases fit TRBD2. The CDR3 contains 15 residues. V was clipped by 8 bases and J by 3 bases; unmatched bases: 9. Germline CDR1 reads SEHNR; CDR2 reads FQNEAQ (reference sequence). The CDR3 protein is CASLRVAGVTDTQYF. Here the CDR3 DNA reads TGTGCCAGCCTACGAGTAGCGGGAGTGACAGATACGCAGTATTTT.

The V call is TRBV7-8, the J call TRBJ2-3, with 16 nucleotides matching TRBD2. Per germline, CDR1 SGHVS and CDR2 FQNEAQ. Trimming at V came to 8 bases and at J to 5 bases, leaving 4 bases not matched to a gene. The CDR3 is made up of 15 amino acids. DNA of the CDR3: TGTGCCAGCCGTGGGACTAGCGGGAGGGTAGATACGCAGTATTTT. The encoded protein is CASRGTSGRVDTQYF.

The V gene is TRBV18, the J gene TRBJ2-1; 7 nucleotides agree with TRBD1. V shed 2 bases, J shed 1 base, and the junction held 11 bases outside the gene matches. Germline V gives CDR1 KGHSH, CDR2 LQKENI. The CDR3 consists of 18 residues. The CDR3, as DNA: TGTGCCAGCTCACCATTTAACAGGGGACCACAGTCCTACAATGAGCAGTTCTTC. As protein: CASSPFNRGPQSYNEQFF.

The chain joins TRBV7-9 to TRBJ2-7; 13 bases fit TRBD2. The junction had 14 bases not matched to a gene; V was cut back by 5 bases and J by 1 base. This CDR3 is 19 amino acids long. Germline V gene lookup returns CDR1 SEHNR and CDR2 FQNEAQ (reference sequence). The CDR3, as DNA: TGTGCCAGCAGCGCCCCGACCCAGACTAGCGGGAGGCAATCCTACGAGCAGTACTTC. Its translation: CASSAPTQTSGRQSYEQYF. The variable domain in full, completed from reference TRBV7-9 and TRBJ2-7, reads DTGVSQNPRHKITKRGQNVTFRCDPISEHNRLYWYRQTLGQGPEFLTYFQNEAQLEKSRLLSDRFSAERPKGSFSTLEIQRTEQGDSAMYLCASSAPTQTSGRQSYEQYFGPGTRLTVT.

The chain links TRBV12-5 to TRBJ1-1; D is undetermined. The CDR3 consists of 13 residues. The V gene lost 3 bases and the J gene lost 6 bases, with 11 bases spanning the gap. From germline, CDR1 is LGHNT and CDR2 FRNRAP. CDR3 in amino acids: CASGFLGTPEAFF. The CDR3 nucleotides are TGTGCTAGTGGTTTTCTGGGCACCCCTGAAGCTTTCTTT.

The genes are TRBV7-9 and TRBJ2-3; no clear D gene. CDR1 and CDR2 from the germline V gene are SEHNR and FQNEAQ (reference sequence). Deletions cut 0 bases from V and 2 bases from J, with 9 bases between. The CDR3 loop spans 15 amino acids. For the CDR3, the DNA is TGTGCCAGCAGCTTAGCGATAGGATTCACAGATACGCAGTATTTT. Translation gives CASSLAIGFTDTQYF.

V usage is TRBV7-9 and J usage is TRBJ2-1, with 11 bases that match TRBD2. J lost 5 bases, V lost 4 bases, and 4 bases had no gene match. The CDR3 runs to 15 residues. The germline CDR1 and CDR2 sequences are SEHNR and FQNEAQ (reference sequence). In DNA form, the CDR3 reads TGTGCCAGCAGCTATAGACTAGCGGGGAACAATGAGCAGTTCTTC. Its protein product is CASSYRLAGNNEQFF.

V and J are TRBV2 and TRBJ2-7, with 9 bases fitting TRBD2. CDR3 length: 16 residues. Germline values: CDR1 SNHLY, CDR2 FYNNEI. Losses at the gene ends were 1 base for V and 2 bases for J; bases not matched to a gene: 6. The CDR3 DNA is TGTGCCAGCAGTGAAGTCGCTAGCGGGACCACCTACGAGCAGTACTTC. Translation: CASSEVASGTTYEQYF.

The rearrangement joins TRBV6-5 to TRBJ2-7; D is possibly TRBD2 (5 bases). Per the germline V gene, CDR1 is MNHEY and CDR2 is SVGAGI. The CDR3 runs to 15 residues. V was cut by 0 bases and J by 4 bases, with 13 bases left in between. CDR3 region: CASSYSSGGPYEQYF. CDR3 sequence (DNA): TGTGCCAGCAGTTACTCCTCCGGCGGGCCGTACGAGCAGTACTTC.

The chain uses TRBV13 and TRBJ2-1; 9 nucleotides line up with TRBD2. The V gene's germline CDR1 is PRHDT and CDR2 FYEKMQ (reference sequence). Trimming cost V 4 bases and J 1 base; bases outside gene matches: 5. CDR3 length: 16 amino acids. The CDR3 nucleotides read TGTGCCAGCAGCTCCGGGACTAGCTTTTCCTACAATGAGCAGTTCTTC. Amino acids: CASSSGTSFSYNEQFF.

This chain joins TRBV27 and TRBJ1-1; TRBD1 aligns across 7 bases. Germline CDR1 is MNHEY and CDR2 is SMNVEV (reference sequence). Trimming cost V 6 bases and J 4 bases; bases outside gene matches: 11. There are 15 residues in the CDR3. The CDR3 nucleotides are TGTGCCAGCAGACCGCTACCAGGGGGGGCCACTGAAGCTTTCTTT. Protein: CASRPLPGGATEAFF.

The V gene is TRBV27, the J gene TRBJ2-7; TRBD2 might be the D (5 bases). CDR3 length: 14 residues. Per germline, CDR1 MNHEY and CDR2 SMNVEV (reference sequence). The germline V and J ends were trimmed by 0 bases and 1 base, with 7 bases remaining between them. CDR3 in amino acids: CASSLSDSSYEQYF. The CDR3 nucleotides read TGTGCCAGCAGTTTATCGGACTCTTCCTACGAGCAGTACTTC.

The CDR3 DNA reads as TGCGCCAGCAGCCAAGATCTCGCAGGGGGCCCCGGGGAGCTGTTTTTT. Residues: CASSQDLAGGPGELFF. The chain employs TRBV4-1 and TRBJ2-2; 8 bases match TRBD1. CDR1 and CDR2 from the germline V gene are MGHRA and YSYEKL. The CDR3 runs to 16 residues. V lost 0 bases to trimming and J lost 6 bases; unmatched junction nucleotides: 6.

The V and J genes are TRBV5-1 and TRBJ2-1; D is possibly TRBD1 (5 bases). Germline-derived CDR1 and CDR2 are SGHRS and YFSETQ. The V end lost 4 bases, the J end lost 5 bases, and 19 bases lay between the germline ends. This CDR3 is 16 amino acids long. The chain's CDR3 is CASSPWTNGANNEQFF. For the CDR3, the DNA is TGCGCCAGCAGCCCATGGACAAATGGGGCCAACAATGAGCAGTTCTTC.

The chain recombines TRBV4-3 with TRBJ1-1; no clear D gene. The V end lost 5 bases, the J end lost 1 base, and 8 bases lay between the germline ends. Looked up from germline, CDR1 is LGHNA and CDR2 is YSLEER. The CDR3 has 13 residues. The CDR3 DNA reads TGCGCCAGCAGCGGTACAGCGAACACTGAAGCTTTCTTT. It translates to CASSGTANTEAFF.

The chain uses TRBV5-6 and TRBJ2-5; no reliable D call. Germline values: CDR1 SGHDT, CDR2 YYEEEE. The CDR3 covers 13 residues. Between the trimmed V and J ends, which lost 4 bases and 5 bases, there was a span of 12 bases. CDR3 in amino acids: CASSPQGWETQYF. In DNA form, the CDR3 reads TGTGCCAGCAGCCCACAAGGGTGGGAGACCCAGTACTTC.

J is TRBJ2-1 and V is TRBV7-2; 7 bases are a match to TRBD2. V lost 4 bases and J lost 8; bases outside the gene matches: 11. Germline CDR1 is SGHTA and CDR2 is FQGNSA. The CDR3 spans 15 residues. CDR3: CASSSPTGLGDEQFF. The CDR3 DNA reads TGTGCCAGCAGCTCCCCCACCGGACTAGGGGATGAGCAGTTCTTC.

The V and J genes are TRBV5-4 and TRBJ2-7; 7 positions match TRBD2. The CDR3 covers 15 residues. V lost 0 bases to trimming and J lost 4 bases; unmatched junction nucleotides: 7. From germline, CDR1 is SGHNT and CDR2 YYREEE (reference sequence). This CDR3 is CASSLGREPVYEQYF. In DNA form, the CDR3 reads TGTGCCAGCAGCTTGGGGCGGGAGCCCGTTTACGAGCAGTACTTC.

The V gene is TRBV27, the J gene TRBJ2-7; 7 positions match TRBD2. The V and J ends lost 5 bases and 3 bases, in that order; junction bases with no gene match: 4. This CDR3 region has 13 residues. Germline CDR1 and CDR2: MNHEY and SMNVEV (reference sequence). In DNA, the CDR3 is TGTGCCAGCAGTGGCGGGAGTGACTACGAGCAGTACTTC. It specifies CASSGGSDYEQYF.

The rearrangement joins TRBV13 to TRBJ2-7; the D gene is possibly TRBD1 (6 bases). In germline, CDR1 is PRHDT, CDR2 FYEKMQ (reference sequence). There are 15 residues in the CDR3. Deletions cut 6 bases from V and 3 bases from J, with 18 bases between. The CDR3 protein is CASSQGLTDYYEQYF. The CDR3 DNA follows: TGTGCCAGCAGTCAGGGGCTAACCGACTACTACGAGCAGTACTTC.

The count of this clone is one. The chain carries TRBV27 and TRBJ2-1; D uncertain. Germline CDR1 and CDR2: MNHEY and SMNVEV (reference sequence). This CDR3 is 14 amino acids long. Trimming removed 0 bases from V and 5 bases from J, with 8 bases in between. CDR3 DNA: TGTGCCAGCAGTTTATCTTCAGGTAACAATGAGCAGTTCTTC. This encodes CASSLSSGNNEQFF.

This clone appeared a single time. The J gene is TRBJ2-7, the V gene TRBV29-1; weak D call: TRBD1 (5 bases). V lost 3 bases, J lost 0 bases, and 6 bases lay in between. The CDR3 totals 12 residues. Germline V gene lookup returns CDR1 SQVTM and CDR2 ANQGSEA. The CDR3 DNA is TGCAGCGTTGAGGACACCTCCTACGAGCAGTACTTC. Translation: CSVEDTSYEQYF.

The rearrangement uses TRBV6-6 and TRBJ2-7; D perhaps matches TRBD1 (6 bases). Germline lookup yields CDR1 MNHNY and CDR2 SVGAGI (reference sequence). The V end was cut by 1 base, the J end by 3 bases, with 13 bases between. The CDR3 covers 15 residues. The CDR3 is CASSYFTGQDYEQYF. Here the CDR3 DNA reads TGTGCCAGCAGTTACTTCACAGGGCAAGACTACGAGCAGTACTTC.